This T cell receptor (beta chain) came from a study of cytomegalovirus exposure and HLA in healthy donors. Study-wide results and limits: Most of the TCR beta V segments (in an earlier analysis) were productive either about 87% or about 30% of the time.

Amplification used 60 Vbeta primers and 13 Jbeta primers. In the original analysis: Around 83 million unique TCR beta chains, 9 million to 11 million shared, were counted in a later analysis. Method: immunoSEQ multiplex PCR; TCRdb's copy keeps in-frame clones and lacks some. V and J calls and clone size are those listed in that table; D and trimming were worked out from the DNA. The table includes approximately 220,000 clones, approximately 68% detected once. Points on this clone: Its antigen is unidentified.

Germline V lookup: CDR1 MNHEY, CDR2 SMNVEV (reference sequence). The CDR3 sequence is 14 residues long. The trim removed 6 bases at V and 0 bases at J, leaving 2 bases unmatched. This receptor was identified in a woman aged 25 to 39 in good health and CMV-seronegative. Sequencing was carried out using PBMCs. The rearrangement uses TRBV27 and TRBJ1-1; 9 bases fit TRBD1. This chain's CDR3 is CASSRDRVNTEAFF. The CDR3 region has the DNA TGTGCCAGCAGCCGGGACAGGGTGAACACTGAAGCTTTCTTT.